This T cell receptor (beta chain) was recorded in a study of regulatory T cells. Whole-study results and caveats: Hydrophobic residues at CDR3 positions 6 and 7 were enriched in conventional CD4+ T cells of CD3G-deficient patients. Regulatory T cells showed the strongest V-J pair restriction and V/J gene skewing among patient repertoires.

Every patient with CD3G deficiency had evidence of autoimmunity. At testing, patients were 2 to 39 years old, with reduced naive and increased memory T-cell proportions. CD4+ cells were sorted into CD25-high CD127-low regulatory cells and CD25-low CD127-high conventional cells. Amplification used 52 TRBV primers and 13 TRBJ primers. The repertoire was sequenced with immunoSEQ multiplex PCR; TCRdb's copy has only in-frame clones and lacks some. This table holds over 30,000 clones, about 94% found once. As for this clone: The antigen remains undetermined.

After removal of 5 bases from V and 2 bases from J, the junction contained 6 bases not matched to a gene. The CDR3 contains 15 residues. CDR1 and CDR2 (germline): MDHEN, SYDVKM. The sequenced material came from conventional CD4+ T cells sorted from blood. This TCR came from a child aged 2 to 10 with CD3G deficiency. This sequence joins TRBV28 and TRBJ1-2, with 9 positions matching TRBD1. CDR3 nucleotide sequence: TGTGCCAGCAGTGTAGACAGGGGGAGGAACTATGGCTACACCTTC. The encoded protein is CASSVDRGRNYGYTF.